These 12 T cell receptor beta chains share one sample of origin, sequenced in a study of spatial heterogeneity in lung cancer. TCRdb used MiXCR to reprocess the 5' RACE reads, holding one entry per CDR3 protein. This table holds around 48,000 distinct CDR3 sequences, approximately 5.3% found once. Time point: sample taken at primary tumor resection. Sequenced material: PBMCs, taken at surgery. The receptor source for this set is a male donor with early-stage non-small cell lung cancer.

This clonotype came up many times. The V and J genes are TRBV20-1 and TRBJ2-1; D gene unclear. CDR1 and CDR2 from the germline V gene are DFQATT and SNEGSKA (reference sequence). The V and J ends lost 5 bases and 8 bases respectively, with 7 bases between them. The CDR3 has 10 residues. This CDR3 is CSAQLYEQFF. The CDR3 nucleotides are TGCAGTGCTCAATTGTATGAGCAGTTCTTC.

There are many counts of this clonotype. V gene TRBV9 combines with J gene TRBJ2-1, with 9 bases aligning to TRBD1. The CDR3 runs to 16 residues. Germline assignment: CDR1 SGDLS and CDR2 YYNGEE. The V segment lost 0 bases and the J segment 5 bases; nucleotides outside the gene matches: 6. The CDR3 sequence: CASSVGPGQGDNEQFF. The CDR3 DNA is TGTGCCAGCAGCGTAGGACCGGGACAGGGAGACAATGAGCAGTTCTTC.

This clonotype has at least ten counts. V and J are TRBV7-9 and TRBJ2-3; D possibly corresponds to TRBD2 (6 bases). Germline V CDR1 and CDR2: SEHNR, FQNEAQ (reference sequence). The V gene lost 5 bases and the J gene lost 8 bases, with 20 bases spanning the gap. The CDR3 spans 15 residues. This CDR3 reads CASSGVSTVGGTQYF. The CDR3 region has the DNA TGTGCCAGCAGCGGGGTATCGACTGTGGGGGGTACGCAGTATTTT.

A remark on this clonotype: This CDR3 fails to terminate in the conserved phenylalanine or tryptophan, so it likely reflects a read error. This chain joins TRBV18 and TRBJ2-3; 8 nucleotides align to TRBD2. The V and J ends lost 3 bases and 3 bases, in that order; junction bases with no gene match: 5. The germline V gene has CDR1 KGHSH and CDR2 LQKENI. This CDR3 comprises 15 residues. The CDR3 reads CASSPDGGRTDTQYS. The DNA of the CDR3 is TGTGCCAGCTCACCTGACGGCGGGAGGACAGATACGCAGTATTCT.

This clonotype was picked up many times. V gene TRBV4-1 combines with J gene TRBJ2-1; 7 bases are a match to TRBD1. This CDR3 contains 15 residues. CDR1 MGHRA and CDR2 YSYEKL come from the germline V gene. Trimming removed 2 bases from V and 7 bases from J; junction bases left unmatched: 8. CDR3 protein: CASSQPRETGNEQFF. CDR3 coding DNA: TGCGCCAGCAGCCAACCTAGGGAGACAGGGAATGAGCAGTTCTTC.

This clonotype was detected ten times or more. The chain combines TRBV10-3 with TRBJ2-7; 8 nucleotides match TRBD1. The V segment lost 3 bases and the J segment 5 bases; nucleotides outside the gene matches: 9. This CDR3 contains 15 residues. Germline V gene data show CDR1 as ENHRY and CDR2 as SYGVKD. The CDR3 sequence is CAISEGTTGADEQYF. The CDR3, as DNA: TGTGCCATCAGTGAAGGGACGACAGGGGCCGACGAGCAGTACTTC.

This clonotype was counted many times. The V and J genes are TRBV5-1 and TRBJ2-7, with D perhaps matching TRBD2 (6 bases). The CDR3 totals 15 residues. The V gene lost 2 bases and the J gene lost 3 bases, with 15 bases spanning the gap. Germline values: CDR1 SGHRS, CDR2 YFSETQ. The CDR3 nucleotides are TGCGCCAGCAGCTTAGTGAGCGGAGGGAACTACGAGCAGTACTTC. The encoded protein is CASSLVSGGNYEQYF.

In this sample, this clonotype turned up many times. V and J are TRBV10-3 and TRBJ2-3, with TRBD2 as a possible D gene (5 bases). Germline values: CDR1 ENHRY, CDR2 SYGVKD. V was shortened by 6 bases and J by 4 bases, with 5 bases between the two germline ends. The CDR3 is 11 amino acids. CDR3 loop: CAISGADTQYF. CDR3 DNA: TGTGCCATCAGCGGGGCAGATACGCAGTATTTT.

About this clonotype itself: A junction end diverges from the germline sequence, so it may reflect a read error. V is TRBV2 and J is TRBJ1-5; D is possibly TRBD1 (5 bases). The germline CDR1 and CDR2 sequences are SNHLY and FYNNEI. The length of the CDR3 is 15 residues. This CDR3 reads CAGRLQAGSNQPQHF. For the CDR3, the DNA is TGTGCCGGCAGGCTACAGGCCGGGAGCAATCAGCCCCAGCATTTT.

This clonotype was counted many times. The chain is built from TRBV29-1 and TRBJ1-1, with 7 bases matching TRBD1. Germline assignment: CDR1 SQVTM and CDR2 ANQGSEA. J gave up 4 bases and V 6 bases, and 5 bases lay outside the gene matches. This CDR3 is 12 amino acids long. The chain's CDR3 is CSVATGFTEAFF. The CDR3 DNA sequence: TGCAGCGTCGCGACAGGGTTCACTGAAGCTTTCTTT.

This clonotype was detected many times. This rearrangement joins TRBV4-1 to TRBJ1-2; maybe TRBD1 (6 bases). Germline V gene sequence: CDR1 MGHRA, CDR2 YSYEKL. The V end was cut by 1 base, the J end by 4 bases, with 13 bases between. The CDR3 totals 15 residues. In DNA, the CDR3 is TGCGCCAGCAGCCAAGGGGGGGCCTCCCCCTATGGCTACACCTTC. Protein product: CASSQGGASPYGYTF.

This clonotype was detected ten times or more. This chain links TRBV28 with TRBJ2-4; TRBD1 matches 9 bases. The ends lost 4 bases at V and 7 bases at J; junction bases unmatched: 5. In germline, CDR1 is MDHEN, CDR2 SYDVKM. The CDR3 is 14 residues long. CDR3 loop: CASSSFDRGNIQYF. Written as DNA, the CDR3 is TGTGCCAGCAGTTCATTCGACAGGGGGAACATTCAGTACTTC.